This T cell receptor beta chain was identified in a study of OX40 agonist ivuxolimab in advanced cancers. Across the whole study: In this trial design, patients received ivuxolimab intravenously at 0.01 to 10 mg/kg every 2 weeks. Partial response was recorded in three patients: one hepatocellular carcinoma and two cutaneous melanoma cases.

About this clone: Antigen unknown.

Germline V CDR1 and CDR2: MNHEY, SVGAGI. The CDR3 sequence is 14 residues long. Trimming removed 5 bases from V and 1 base from J, with 11 bases in between. Profiled with immunoSEQ multiplex PCR; TCRdb holds only in-frame clones, not every one. The sample holds under 70,000 clones, about 85% seen once. The study, taken as a whole, reports: Partial responders receiving 0.1-3.0 mg/kg showed among the lowest clonal expansion. Researchers did not determine the expanded peripheral T cells' antigen specificity.

The J gene is TRBJ2-5, the V gene TRBV6-5; tentatively, D is TRBD1 or TRBD2 (5 bases each). This specimen was CD4+ or CD8+ T cells sorted from blood, taken in a trial of the OX40 agonist ivuxolimab. The sequence was obtained from an adult with an advanced solid tumor such as melanoma, head and neck, liver or kidney cancer. The CDR3 bases are TGTGCCAGCAGTGAGGGGACGGGCCAAGAGACCCAGTACTTC. It encodes CASSEGTGQETQYF.